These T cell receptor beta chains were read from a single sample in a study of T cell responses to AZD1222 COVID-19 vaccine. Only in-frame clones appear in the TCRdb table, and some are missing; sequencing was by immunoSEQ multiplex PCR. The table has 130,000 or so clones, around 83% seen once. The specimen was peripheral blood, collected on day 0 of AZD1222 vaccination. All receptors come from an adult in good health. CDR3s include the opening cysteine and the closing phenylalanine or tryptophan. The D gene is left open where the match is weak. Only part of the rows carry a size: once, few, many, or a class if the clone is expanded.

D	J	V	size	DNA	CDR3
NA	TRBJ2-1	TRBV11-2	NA	TGTGCCAGCAGCTTACCCTCCAATGAGCAGTTCTTC	CASSLPSNEQFF
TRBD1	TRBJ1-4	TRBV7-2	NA	TGTGCCAGCAGCTCTGCCGACAGGGAATATGAAAAACTGTTTTTT	CASSSADREYEKLFF
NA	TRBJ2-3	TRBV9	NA	TGTGCCAGCAGCGTACTCGGGGGCACAGATACGCAGTATTTT	CASSVLGGTDTQYF
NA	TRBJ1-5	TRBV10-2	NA	TGCGCCAGCAGTAGCCAGGGAAGGAATCAGCCCCAGCATTTT	CASSSQGRNQPQHF
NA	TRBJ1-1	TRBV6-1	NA	TGTGCCAGCAGTGAAGGGTTTACAGGTAACACTGAAGCTTTCTTT	CASSEGFTGNTEAFF
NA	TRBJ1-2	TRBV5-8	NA	TGTGCCAGCAGCTGGGACACCTCTAACTATGGCTACACCTTC	CASSWDTSNYGYTF
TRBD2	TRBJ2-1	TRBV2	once	TGTGCCAGCAGCATAGCGGGAGGACTCTACAATGAGCAGTTCTTC	CASSIAGGLYNEQFF
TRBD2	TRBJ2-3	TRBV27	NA	TGTGCCAGCAGTTTATGGCGGGAGGAGCGGAATACGCAGTATTTT	CASSLWREERNTQYF
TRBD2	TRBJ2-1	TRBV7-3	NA	TGTGCCAGCAGCTTAATAGGGACTAAAGGCAATGAGCAGTTCTTC	CASSLIGTKGNEQFF
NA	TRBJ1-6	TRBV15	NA	TGTGCCACCAGCAGAGATGGAGGGAACTCACCCCTCCACTTT	CATSRDGGNSPLHF
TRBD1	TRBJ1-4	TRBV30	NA	TGTGCCTGGAGTCGACAGGGACGGGGCCCTAATGAAAAACTGTTTTTT	CAWSRQGRGPNEKLFF
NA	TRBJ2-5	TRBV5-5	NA	TGTGCCAGCAGCTTGGTGGGTGTCGACCAAGAGACCCAGTACTTC	CASSLVGVDQETQYF
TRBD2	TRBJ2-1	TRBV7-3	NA	TGTGCCAGCAGGGGAAGCGGGACTTCCTACAATGAGCAGTTCTTC	CASRGSGTSYNEQFF
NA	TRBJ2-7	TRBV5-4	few	TGTGCCAGCCATGTTATGGCAGGTGCTACCTACGAGCAGTACTTC	CASHVMAGATYEQYF
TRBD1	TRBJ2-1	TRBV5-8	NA	TGTGCCAGCAGCCGGGACAGGGCCAATGAGCAGTTCTTC	CASSRDRANEQFF
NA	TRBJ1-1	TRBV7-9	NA	TGTGCCAGCAGCTTAGGAGGCAGTTCCACTGAAGCTTTCTTT	CASSLGGSSTEAFF
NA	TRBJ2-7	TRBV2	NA	TGTGCCAGCAGTGATGGCGGGACAGTCCAACACGAGCAGTACTTC	CASSDGGTVQHEQYF
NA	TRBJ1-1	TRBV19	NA	TGTGCCAGTAGTCGGGGGTACGTGGTGGGGAACACTGAAGCTTTCTTT	CASSRGYVVGNTEAFF
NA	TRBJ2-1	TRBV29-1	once	TGCAGCGTAGAGAGCGCGAAAACCAACAATGAGCAGTTCTTC	CSVESAKTNNEQFF
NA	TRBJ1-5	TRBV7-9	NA	TGTGCCAGCAGCTCTGGAGGTTTTGGGCAGCCCCAGCATTTT	CASSSGGFGQPQHF
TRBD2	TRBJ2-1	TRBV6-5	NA	TGTGCCAGCAGATTAGCGGGAAAGGTGGATGAGCAGTTCTTC	CASRLAGKVDEQFF
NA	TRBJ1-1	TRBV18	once	TGTGCCAGCTCGAGGACAGTGAACACTGAAGCTTTCTTT	CASSRTVNTEAFF
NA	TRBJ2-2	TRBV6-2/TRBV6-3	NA	TGTGCCAGCAGCGGGACCATAAGTGAAGAAACCTACACCGGGGAGCTGTTTTTT	CASSGTISEETYTGELFF
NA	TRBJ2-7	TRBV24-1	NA	TGTGCCACCAGTGAAAATTACGAGCAGTACTTC	CATSENYEQYF
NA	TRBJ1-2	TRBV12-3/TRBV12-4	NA	TGTGCCAGCAGTTCGGCAGGGTATGAGGGCTACACCTTC	CASSSAGYEGYTF
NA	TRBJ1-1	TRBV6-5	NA	TGTGCCAGCAGTTACGGGGGGAACACTGAAGCTTTCTTT	CASSYGGNTEAFF
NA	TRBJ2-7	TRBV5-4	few	TGTGCCAGCAGCTTCTATGGCGGGATCGGCGAGCAGTACTTC	CASSFYGGIGEQYF
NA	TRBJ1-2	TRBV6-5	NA	TGTGCCAGCAGTTACTTCGCAGGAACCCTTTATGGCTACACCTTC	CASSYFAGTLYGYTF
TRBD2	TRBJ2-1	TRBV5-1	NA	TGCGCCAGCAGCTCCTCCGGGACTAGCGGTGATGAGCAGTTCTTC	CASSSSGTSGDEQFF
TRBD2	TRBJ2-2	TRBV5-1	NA	TGCGCCAGCAGCTTGGCCGGGGGGGCCGGGGAGCTGTTTTTT	CASSLAGGAGELFF
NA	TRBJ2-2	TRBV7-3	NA	TGTGCCAGCAGCTCTTATCAGAACACCGGGGAGCTGTTTTTT	CASSSYQNTGELFF
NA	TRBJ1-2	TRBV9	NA	TGTGCCAGCAGCGTAGAGGGGGTAGGCGGGGGCTACACCTTC	CASSVEGVGGGYTF
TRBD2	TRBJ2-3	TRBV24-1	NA	TGTGCCACCAGTGATCGGGGACTAGCGGGGGGAAACACAGATACGCAGTATTTT	CATSDRGLAGGNTDTQYF
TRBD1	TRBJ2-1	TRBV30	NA	TGTGCCTGTGGGGACAGGGGGGAATCTGAGCAGTTCTTC	CACGDRGESEQFF
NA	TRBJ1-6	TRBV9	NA	TGTGCCAGCAGCGTAGAAGGAGATAATTCACCCCTCCACTTT	CASSVEGDNSPLHF
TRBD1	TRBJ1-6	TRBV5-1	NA	TGCGCCAGCAGCTTGTCGACAGGGGGAGGTTCACCCCTCCACTTT	CASSLSTGGGSPLHF
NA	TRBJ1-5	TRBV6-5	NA	TGTGCCAGCAGGATAGGAGGGGCCAGCAATCAGCCCCAGCATTTT	CASRIGGASNQPQHF
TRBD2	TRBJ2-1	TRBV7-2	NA	TGTGCCAGCAGTTCCACTAGCGGTGAGCAGTTCTTC	CASSSTSGEQFF
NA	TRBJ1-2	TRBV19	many	TGTGCCAGTAGTATATCGACCGAGTGGTATGGCTACACCTTC	CASSISTEWYGYTF
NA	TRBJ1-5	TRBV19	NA	TGTGCCAGTAGTTTCAGGGGACGCAATCAGCCCCAGCATTTT	CASSFRGRNQPQHF
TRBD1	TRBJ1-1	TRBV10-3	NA	TGTGCCAGCAGGCAGAGGGACAGGGGCGTGAACACTGAAGCTTTCTTT	CASRQRDRGVNTEAFF
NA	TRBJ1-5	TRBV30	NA	TGTGCCTGGAGTGGACAGGCCTTCAATCAGCCCCAGCATTTT	CAWSGQAFNQPQHF
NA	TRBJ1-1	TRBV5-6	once	TGTGCCAGCAGCGCGGTTTCGGACACTGAAGCTTTCTTT	CASSAVSDTEAFF
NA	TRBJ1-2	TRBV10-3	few	TGTGCCATCAACGCCCAGGGTGACTATGGCTACACCTTC	CAINAQGDYGYTF
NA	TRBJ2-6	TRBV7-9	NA	TGTGCCAGCAGCGGCGGGACGGCCTCTGGGGCCAACGTCCTGACTTTC	CASSGGTASGANVLTF
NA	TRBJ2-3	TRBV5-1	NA	TGCGCCAGCAGCTTGGGCGGGTACGCTAGCACAGATACGCAGTATTTT	CASSLGGYASTDTQYF
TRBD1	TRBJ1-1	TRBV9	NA	TGTGCCAGCAGCGGCGGGGACAGGGACTGGAGTGGAGCTTTCTTT	CASSGGDRDWSGAFF
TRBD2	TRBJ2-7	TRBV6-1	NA	TGTGCCAGCAGTGACGAGGGACTAGCTAGTCACGAGCAGTACTTC	CASSDEGLASHEQYF
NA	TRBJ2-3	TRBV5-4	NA	TGTGCCAGCAGCTTGACTCTGTTGAAAAGCACAGATACGCAGTATTTT	CASSLTLLKSTDTQYF
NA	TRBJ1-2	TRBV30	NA	TGTGCCTGGAGTAGAATTCGGGAGAACTATGGCTACACCTTC	CAWSRIRENYGYTF